These 9 T cell receptor beta chains originate from one sample sequenced in a study of cytomegalovirus exposure and HLA in healthy donors. The method was immunoSEQ multiplex PCR; TCRdb's version includes in-frame clones alone and lacks a portion of them. The table lists 300,000 to 400,000 clones, roughly 88% of them singletons. Specimen: PBMCs. These receptors all come from a man aged 25 to 40 in good health and CMV-seronegative.

The V and J genes are TRBV5-1 and TRBJ2-5, with 8 bases identical to TRBD1. The CDR3 consists of 14 residues. J lost 2 bases, V lost 4 bases, and 4 bases had no gene match. Germline V CDR1 and CDR2: SGHRS, YFSETQ. The chain's CDR3 is CASSKGQAQETQYF. CDR3 bases: TGCGCCAGCAGCAAGGGACAGGCTCAAGAGACCCAGTACTTC. The variable domain in full, completed from reference TRBV5-1 and TRBJ2-5, reads KAGVTQTPRYLIKTRGQQVTLSCSPISGHRSVSWYQQTPGQGLQFLFEYFSETQRNKGNFPGRFSGRQFSNSRSEMNVSTLELGDSALYLCASSKGQAQETQYFGPGTRLLVL.

The chain carries TRBV5-6 and TRBJ2-7; TRBD1 matches at 8 bases. V lost 3 bases and J lost 2; bases outside the gene matches: 1. This CDR3 is 13 amino acids long. The germline gives CDR1 SGHDT, CDR2 YYEEEE. The CDR3 sequence is CASSWTGPYEQYF. CDR3 in DNA: TGTGCCAGCAGCTGGACAGGGCCCTACGAGCAGTACTTC. The full variable domain, its missing parts supplied by reference TRBV5-6 and TRBJ2-7, is DAGVTQSPTHLIKTRGQQVTLRCSPKSGHDTVSWYQQALGQGPQFIFQYYEEEERQRGNFPDRFSGHQFPNYSSELNVNALLLGDSALYLCASSWTGPYEQYFGPGTRLTVT.

V gene TRBV9 combines with J gene TRBJ2-1; weak D call: TRBD1 (6 bases). The CDR3 consists of 18 residues. The germline CDR1 and CDR2 sequences are SGDLS and YYNGEE. Trimming removed 0 bases from V and 3 bases from J, with 19 bases in between. The CDR3 loop is CASSVATSQGIFYNEQFF. DNA of the CDR3: TGTGCCAGCAGCGTAGCTACGAGTCAGGGGATTTTCTACAATGAGCAGTTCTTC.

V usage is TRBV5-6 and J usage is TRBJ1-2; D remains unclear. This CDR3 is 14 amino acids long. The germline CDR1 and CDR2 sequences are SGHDT and YYEEEE. Trimming took off 0 bases at V and 4 bases at J, with 10 bases between the two ends. CDR3 region: CASSLVGKSYGYTF. DNA of the CDR3: TGTGCCAGCAGCTTGGTCGGGAAATCCTATGGCTACACCTTC. Filled out from reference TRBV5-6 and TRBJ1-2, the complete variable domain reads DAGVTQSPTHLIKTRGQQVTLRCSPKSGHDTVSWYQQALGQGPQFIFQYYEEEERQRGNFPDRFSGHQFPNYSSELNVNALLLGDSALYLCASSLVGKSYGYTFGSGTRLTVV.

The chain couples TRBV2 to TRBJ1-2; no firm D call. V was cut by 5 bases and J by 4 bases, with 11 bases left in between. The CDR3 is 13 residues long. Germline CDR1 and CDR2: SNHLY and FYNNEI. This chain's CDR3 is CASSRWEGYGYTF. CDR3 DNA sequence: TGTGCCAGCAGTAGATGGGAGGGCTATGGCTACACCTTC.

The rearrangement links TRBV29-1 to TRBJ2-2; 12 bases fit TRBD2. The germline CDR1 and CDR2 sequences are SQVTM and ANQGSEA. This CDR3 region has 16 residues. J was trimmed by 4 bases and V by 4 bases; bases with no gene match: 7. CDR3 residues: CSVVTSGGWATGELFF. In DNA form, the CDR3 reads TGCAGCGTTGTTACTAGCGGGGGGTGGGCCACCGGGGAGCTGTTTTTT.

The J gene is TRBJ1-6, the V gene TRBV13, with TRBD1 as a possible D gene (5 bases). This CDR3 spans 12 amino acids. Germline loops: CDR1 PRHDT, CDR2 FYEKMQ (reference sequence). V lost 5 bases to trimming and J lost 7 bases, with 6 bases between them. The CDR3 nucleotides read TGTGCCAGCAGCCAGGGAAATTCACCCCTCCACTTT. Its translation: CASSQGNSPLHF. The full variable domain, rest sourced from reference TRBV13 and TRBJ1-6, is AAGVIQSPRHLIKEKRETATLKCYPIPRHDTVYWYQQGPGQDPQFLISFYEKMQSDKGSIPDRFSAQQFSDYHSELNMSSLELGDSALYFCASSQGNSPLHFGNGTRLTVT.

This chain joins TRBV27 and TRBJ2-2, with TRBD2 matching over 8 bases. Germline lookup yields CDR1 MNHEY and CDR2 SMNVEV (reference sequence). This CDR3 spans 16 amino acids. V lost 2 bases, J lost 6 bases, and 8 bases stayed unmatched. CDR3 DNA sequence: TGTGCCAGCAGTTTACTAGCGGGCTGGAGGGCCGGGGAGCTGTTTTTT. Translating it yields CASSLLAGWRAGELFF.

V and J are TRBV5-1 and TRBJ2-1; 8 bases fit TRBD2. The CDR3 loop spans 11 amino acids. J lost 13 bases, V lost 4 bases, and 4 bases had no gene match. Germline V gives CDR1 SGHRS, CDR2 YFSETQ. This CDR3 reads CASSEGTRQFF. CDR3 sequence (DNA): TGCGCCAGCAGCGAAGGGACTAGACAGTTCTTC.